The 2 T cell receptor beta chains in this list originate from one sample, sequenced in a study of cytomegalovirus exposure and HLA in healthy donors. A multiplex PCR was run with 60 Vbeta primers and 13 Jbeta primers. Using immunoSEQ multiplex PCR, the repertoire was profiled, and TCRdb retains in-frame clones only, with some absent. The sample includes about 200,000 clones, 82% seen only once; the top ten take 2.7%. Sequencing was done on a sample of PBMCs. The origin of the receptors is a woman aged 40 to 55 in good health and CMV-seronegative.

The J gene is TRBJ2-6, the V gene TRBV19, with 8 bases identical to TRBD1. The junction had 10 bases not matched to a gene; V was cut back by 5 bases and J by 4 bases. The CDR3 is 17 residues long. Germline V gene lookup returns CDR1 LNHDA and CDR2 SQIVND (reference sequence). This CDR3 reads CASSPLRQGTGANVLTF. CDR3 coding DNA: TGTGCCAGTAGTCCTCTGAGACAGGGGACGGGGGCCAACGTCCTGACTTTC.

This chain connects TRBV10-3 to TRBJ1-5; D remains unclear. V lost 10 bases to trimming and J lost 0 bases, with 10 bases between them. This CDR3 spans 13 amino acids. The germline CDR1 and CDR2 sequences are ENHRY and SYGVKD. CDR3 in DNA: TGTGCCAGTGGGCAGGTTAGCAATCAGCCCCAGCATTTT. Translation: CASGQVSNQPQHF.